This T cell receptor beta chain was identified during a study of T-cell memory formation after mild COVID-19. Study summary: There were largely donor-specific TCR clusters.

V lost 7 bases and J lost 9; bases outside the gene matches: 12. Looked up from germline, CDR1 is MNHEY and CDR2 is SVGAGI. The CDR3 length is 15 residues. In the case of this clonotype: Antigen unknown.

TCRdb itself ran the 5' RACE reads through MiXCR, one entry per CDR3 protein. The sample lists 350,000 to 500,000 distinct CDR3 sequences; more than 20% were seen once. Findings and caveats of the study: The SARS-CoV-2 specificity of second-wave clones reaching peak at day 37 remained unverified. Day 15 to 85 contracting clones showed balanced CD4/CD8; later expanders leaned CD4+. Most CD4+ clones that shrank were in CM and EM, while CD8+ ones turned up in EMRA.

The chain uses TRBV6-5 and TRBJ1-6, with TRBD1 matching 7 bases. Source material: PBMCs or a T cell subset sorted from them (not recorded which). The sequence was obtained from an adult woman who had mild COVID-19 (a few samples of this study predate the infection). Cell type and time point are not known. The CDR3 is CASTYGRQGGSPLHF. CDR3 nucleotide sequence: TGTGCCAGCACCTACGGTCGACAGGGCGGTTCACCCCTCCACTTT.